The next 26 T cell receptor beta chains were all read from a single sample in a study of beta chain features in type 1 diabetes. Sequencing targeted expressed TCRB transcripts, as all isolated RNA had been reverse transcribed. Clones were sequenced by immunoSEQ multiplex PCR, and TCRdb holds only the in-frame ones, with some missing. The sample contains 400,000 to 600,000 clones, around 30% of which appear only once. Source material: naive CD4+ T cells from blood. The receptors were sampled from a man aged 18 to 30 in good health.

The rearrangement links TRBV14 to TRBJ2-4; perhaps TRBD1 as D (5 bases). V was pared by 4 bases and J by 3 bases, with 13 bases between. The germline V gene has CDR1 SGHDN and CDR2 FVKESK. The CDR3 contains 15 residues. The CDR3 coding sequence is TGTGCCAGCAGCCCTACCGACAGCTTCAAAAACATTCAGTACTTC. Its protein is CASSPTDSFKNIQYF.

The chain couples TRBV2 to TRBJ1-1; D gene uncertain. The V and J ends lost 6 bases and 1 base respectively, with 15 bases between them. In germline, CDR1 is SNHLY, CDR2 FYNNEI. The CDR3 spans 15 residues. CDR3 coding DNA: TGTGCCAGCAGCGATAGGGAACTCCAGAACACTGAAGCTTTCTTT. It encodes CASSDRELQNTEAFF.

CDR3 DNA sequence: TGCGCCAGCAGCTCGGACCCCGGGGGGTCCTCCTACGAGCAGTACTTC. Encoded protein: CASSSDPGGSSYEQYF. The rearrangement joins TRBV5-1 to TRBJ2-7, with TRBD2 matching over 7 bases. The CDR3 spans 16 residues. The J segment lost 0 bases and the V segment lost 3 bases, leaving 9 bases of the junction unmatched. CDR1 and CDR2 (germline): SGHRS, YFSETQ.

This chain connects TRBV7-9 to TRBJ2-1, with D unresolved. Per germline, CDR1 SEHNR and CDR2 FQNEAQ (reference sequence). This CDR3 region has 13 residues. With 6 bases removed from V and 9 bases from J, the gap between germline ends came to 15 bases. CDR3 DNA sequence: TGTGCCAGCAGAGGCGTAGACCCGTTTGAGCAGTTCTTC. Translation: CASRGVDPFEQFF.

This clone was counted only a few times. The chain uses TRBV29-1 and TRBJ1-2; 7 bases align to TRBD1. The germline CDR1 and CDR2 sequences are SQVTM and ANQGSEA. The CDR3 is made up of 11 amino acids. J was trimmed by 5 bases and V by 7 bases; bases with no gene match: 4. This CDR3 reads CSATGAYGYTF. The CDR3 DNA follows: TGCAGCGCCACAGGGGCATATGGCTACACCTTC.

The genes are TRBV10-3 and TRBJ2-7, with D perhaps matching TRBD1 or TRBD2 (5 bases each). Germline CDR1 ENHRY, CDR2 SYGVKD. The CDR3 runs to 13 residues. The ends were cut back, 11 bases at V and 1 base at J, with 15 bases in the middle. CDR3 in amino acids: CAAGRDGSYEQYF. In DNA form, the CDR3 reads TGTGCCGCCGGCCGGGACGGTTCCTACGAGCAGTACTTC.

This clone was detected once. The V and J genes are TRBV11-2 and TRBJ2-5; D is undetermined. The CDR3 sequence is 13 residues long. With 0 bases removed from V and 6 bases from J, the gap between germline ends came to 8 bases. Germline CDR1 is SGHAT and CDR2 is FQNNGV. CDR3 DNA: TGTGCCAGCAGCTTAGACGTCCTAAAGACCCAGTACTTC. Amino acids: CASSLDVLKTQYF.

The chain employs TRBV5-1 and TRBJ2-5; D unresolved. The CDR3 has 14 amino acids. The V end lost 1 base, the J end lost 3 bases, and 10 bases lay between the germline ends. Germline V lookup: CDR1 SGHRS, CDR2 YFSETQ. CDR3 region: CASSLFTYEETQYF. The CDR3, as DNA: TGCGCCAGCAGCTTGTTCACTTACGAAGAGACCCAGTACTTC.

In DNA form, the CDR3 reads TGCGCCAGCAGGTTTGCCGGACAGGGTTATGAGACCCAGTACTTC. Residues: CASRFAGQGYETQYF. The V gene is TRBV5-1, the J gene TRBJ2-5, with TRBD1 matching over 8 bases. The J segment lost 5 bases and the V segment lost 5 bases, leaving 11 bases of the junction unmatched. There are 15 residues in the CDR3. Germline values: CDR1 SGHRS, CDR2 YFSETQ.

This clone was detected a few times. The V gene is TRBV18, the J gene TRBJ2-1; 8 nucleotides match TRBD1. V shed 5 bases and J 5 bases; nucleotides not matched to a gene: 8. Germline assignment: CDR1 KGHSH and CDR2 LQKENI. This CDR3 has 15 residues. The CDR3 sequence: CASSSGQGPNNEQFF. The CDR3, as DNA: TGTGCCAGCTCATCTGGACAGGGACCGAACAATGAGCAGTTCTTC.

The gene calls are TRBV9 and TRBJ2-5; a possible D gene is TRBD1 (5 bases). The J call is uncertain, as TRBJ2-7 better fits the DNA end. The germline CDR1 and CDR2 sequences are SGDLS and YYNGEE. The CDR3 is 13 residues long. DNA for the CDR3: TGTGCCAGCAGCGTAGCAGACAGCTACGAGCAGTACTTC. Amino acids: CASSVADSYEQYF.

This clone has more than one count but fewer than ten. V and J are TRBV7-2 and TRBJ2-7; 9 nucleotides match TRBD2. This CDR3 region has 15 residues. V was pared by 3 bases and J by 2 bases, with 5 bases of the junction left unmatched. The V gene's germline CDR1 is SGHTA and CDR2 FQGNSA. The CDR3 DNA follows: TGTGCCAGCAGCTTGTCAGCGGGAGGACCCTACGAGCAGTACTTC. This codes for CASSLSAGGPYEQYF.

This clone was observed a few times. V and J are TRBV7-2 and TRBJ2-5; possibly TRBD2 for D (6 bases). The V and J ends lost 5 bases and 5 bases respectively, with 12 bases between them. This CDR3 is 13 amino acids long. In germline, CDR1 is SGHTA, CDR2 FQGNSA. Here the CDR3 reads CASSKGGVETQYF. As DNA, the CDR3 is TGTGCCAGCAGCAAAGGCGGGGTGGAGACCCAGTACTTC. The variable domain in full, completed from reference TRBV7-2 and TRBJ2-5, reads GAGVSQSPSNKVTEKGKDVELRCDPISGHTALYWYRQSLGQGLEFLIYFQGNSAPDKSGLPSDRFSAERTGGSVSTLTIQRTQQEDSAVYLCASSKGGVETQYFGPGTRLLVL.

The rearrangement links TRBV30 to TRBJ2-7; the D gene is possibly TRBD2 (6 bases). This CDR3 is built from 12 residues. V shed 6 bases and J shed 1 base, with 10 bases lying between them. Germline V CDR1 and CDR2: GTSNPN, SVGIG (reference sequence). The CDR3 protein is CACRTISYEQYF. The CDR3 coding sequence is TGTGCCTGCCGGACTATTTCCTACGAGCAGTACTTC.

J is TRBJ1-1 and V is TRBV30; possible D gene TRBD1, 6 bases. This CDR3 region has 14 residues. Germline values: CDR1 GTSNPN, CDR2 SVGIG (reference sequence). V was cut by 3 bases and J by 0 bases, with 11 bases left in between. Written as DNA, the CDR3 is TGTGCCTGGAGGACAGGCCCCATGAACACTGAAGCTTTCTTT. This translates into CAWRTGPMNTEAFF.

The V call is TRBV6-5, the J call TRBJ2-5; D is unresolved. The ends were cut back, 6 bases at V and 5 bases at J, with 16 bases in the middle. CDR1 is MNHEY, CDR2 SVGAGI, per germline. The CDR3 is 14 amino acids. DNA for the CDR3: TGTGCCAGCAGCAACAGTCGGTATGGGGAGACCCAGTACTTC. Amino acid sequence: CASSNSRYGETQYF.

The chain's CDR3 is CAWGPTGVFGTQYF. The CDR3 coding sequence is TGTGCCTGGGGCCCTACAGGGGTCTTTGGGACCCAGTACTTC. The chain links TRBV30 to TRBJ2-5, with TRBD1 identical over 7 bases. This CDR3 spans 14 amino acids. After removal of 5 bases from V and 7 bases from J, the junction contained 13 bases not matched to a gene. Per the germline V gene, CDR1 is GTSNPN and CDR2 is SVGIG (reference sequence).

This clone came up a few times. This chain connects TRBV4-1 to TRBJ2-3, with D tentatively TRBD2 (6 bases). V dropped 4 bases and J dropped 3 bases, with 11 bases sitting between them. CDR3 size: 14 residues. Germline CDR1 reads MGHRA; CDR2 reads YSYEKL. CDR3 nucleotides: TGCGCCAGCAGCCGGACCGGGAGAACAGATACGCAGTATTTT. This sequence encodes CASSRTGRTDTQYF.

The chain recombines TRBV11-1 with TRBJ2-6, with D hard to call. The CDR3 runs 15 residues. CDR1 and CDR2 from the germline V gene are SGHAT and FQDESV (reference sequence). V shed 5 bases and J shed 2 bases, with 10 bases lying between them. The CDR3 DNA follows: TGTGCCAGCAGCACACAACCCGCTGGGGCCAACGTCCTGACTTTC. It is translated as CASSTQPAGANVLTF.

This clone was counted only a few times. V usage is TRBV19 and J usage is TRBJ2-5; D gene unclear. The V end lost 3 bases, the J end lost 5 bases, and 4 bases lay between the germline ends. CDR3 length equals 11 residues. Germline assignment: CDR1 LNHDA and CDR2 SQIVND (reference sequence). The chain's CDR3 is CASSIHETQYF. The CDR3 nucleotides are TGTGCCAGTAGTATCCACGAGACCCAGTACTTC.

The chain uses TRBV7-2 and TRBJ1-4; D is unresolved. The germline gives CDR1 SGHTA, CDR2 FQGNSA. The ends were cut back, 0 bases at V and 0 bases at J, with 5 bases in the middle. The CDR3 is made up of 15 amino acids. The CDR3 protein is CASSLAYSTNEKLFF. Written as DNA, the CDR3 is TGTGCCAGCAGCTTAGCCTATTCAACTAATGAAAAACTGTTTTTT.

The chain employs TRBV7-2 and TRBJ2-1, with D unresolved. The CDR3 consists of 13 residues. V was clipped by 3 bases and J by 9 bases, with 12 bases between them. CDR1 and CDR2 from the germline V gene are SGHTA and FQGNSA. CDR3: CASSFLVQSEQFF. CDR3 DNA: TGTGCCAGCAGCTTCCTCGTCCAATCTGAGCAGTTCTTC.

This clone was picked up one time. This rearrangement joins TRBV21-1 to TRBJ2-6; the DNA was not used to check the table's D call, TRBD1. TRBV21-1 has pseudogene status. This CDR3 region has 16 residues. The CDR3, as DNA: TGTGCCAGCAGCACCGACAGGGGGTCTGGGGCCAACGTCCTGACTTTC. Residues: CASSTDRGSGANVLTF.

This clone was observed a few times. The chain has TRBV9 and TRBJ2-3; 11 nucleotides align to TRBD2. The CDR3 is 16 residues long. Per the germline V gene, CDR1 is SGDLS and CDR2 is YYNGEE. V lost 0 bases and J lost 2; bases outside the gene matches: 2. The CDR3 region is CASSVGTSGLTDTQYF. CDR3 nucleotides: TGTGCCAGCAGCGTAGGGACTAGCGGGCTCACAGATACGCAGTATTTT.

This clone was detected a few times. This chain links TRBV5-6 with TRBJ2-7, with 7 bases matching TRBD2. The germline V gene encodes CDR1 SGHDT and CDR2 YYEEEE. There are 16 residues in the CDR3. V was clipped by 0 bases and J by 2 bases; unmatched bases: 8. The CDR3 region has the DNA TGTGCCAGCAGCTTGGATCCGAGGCGGGAGCCCTACGAGCAGTACTTC. Its translation: CASSLDPRREPYEQYF.

This sequence joins TRBV4-3 and TRBJ2-7; TRBD2 matches 8 bases. This CDR3 is 16 amino acids long. V lost 0 bases, J lost 3 bases, and 7 bases stayed unmatched. Looked up from germline, CDR1 is LGHNA and CDR2 is YSLEER. CDR3 bases: TGCGCCAGCAGCCAAGAGTCCGGGACTAGTAGCTACGAGCAGTACTTC. This gives the protein CASSQESGTSSYEQYF.